A selection of T cell receptor beta chains follows, all from one sample in a study of CD8 T cells in Susac syndrome. One entry per CDR3 protein results from TCRdb running MiXCR on the immunoSEQ multiplex PCR reads. The sample yields around 150,000 distinct CDR3 sequences, approximately 96% seen once. The sequenced sample consisted of CD4+ T cells from PBMCs. These receptors were obtained from a human donor in good health. The conserved cysteine and the conserved F or W are not part of the CDR3 here.

J gene: TRBJ1-4; V gene: TRBV2; CDR3 protein: ASSESRGHSEKLF
J gene: TRBJ2-7; V gene: TRBV4-2; CDR3 protein: ASSQVDRTGDEQY
J gene: TRBJ1-6; V gene: TRBV24-1; CDR3 protein: ATSDRRYYNSPLH
J gene: TRBJ2-7; V gene: TRBV7-2; CDR3 protein: ASSPPTSYEQY
J gene: TRBJ2-7; V gene: TRBV7-6; CDR3 protein: ASSLEQGRSYEQY
J gene: TRBJ2-7; V gene: TRBV19; CDR3 protein: ASTARGETYEQY
J gene: TRBJ1-2; V gene: TRBV7-9; CDR3 protein: ASSLAGGYT
J gene: TRBJ2-6; V gene: TRBV11-2; CDR3 protein: ASSSSVSSGANVLT
J gene: TRBJ2-7; V gene: TRBV6-5; CDR3 protein: ASSYTPTEAYEQY
J gene: TRBJ2-1; V gene: TRBV24-1; CDR3 protein: ATSDLTASSYNEQF
J gene: TRBJ1-1; V gene: TRBV29-1; CDR3 protein: SASWWIRTGTTEAF
J gene: TRBJ1-3; V gene: TRBV30; CDR3 protein: AWTSRGQISGNTIY
J gene: TRBJ1-2; V gene: TRBV2; CDR3 protein: ASSEGPYGYT
J gene: TRBJ2-1; V gene: TRBV3-1; CDR3 protein: ASSYQRGSYNEQF
J gene: TRBJ1-5; V gene: TRBV19; CDR3 protein: ASSEDAMQPQH
J gene: TRBJ1-6; V gene: TRBV6-1; CDR3 protein: ASRATASSYNSPLH
J gene: TRBJ1-2; V gene: TRBV7-2; CDR3 protein: ASSWGASGYT
J gene: TRBJ2-2; V gene: TRBV28; CDR3 protein: ASSGHPNTGELF
J gene: TRBJ2-6; V gene: TRBV7-2; CDR3 protein: ASSLQGPGANVLT
J gene: TRBJ2-5; V gene: TRBV29-1; CDR3 protein: SGGPSGETQY
J gene: TRBJ2-5; V gene: TRBV7-2; CDR3 protein: ASRLTLRALQETQY
J gene: TRBJ2-1; V gene: TRBV30; CDR3 protein: AWGSSYNEQF
J gene: TRBJ2-7; V gene: TRBV12-3/TRBV12-4; CDR3 protein: ASSLRVGEQY
J gene: TRBJ2-3; V gene: TRBV20-1; CDR3 protein: SARPATGADTQY
J gene: TRBJ2-1; V gene: TRBV18; CDR3 protein: ASSPRSGGNEQF
J gene: TRBJ2-7; V gene: TRBV20-1; CDR3 protein: SARGGRNEQY
J gene: TRBJ1-1; V gene: TRBV29-1; CDR3 protein: SVGQLLNTEAF
J gene: TRBJ2-5; V gene: TRBV29-1; CDR3 protein: SVRDSRQETQY
J gene: TRBJ1-3; V gene: TRBV14; CDR3 protein: ASSQGQGLGNTIY
J gene: TRBJ1-6; V gene: TRBV25-1; CDR3 protein: ASSAIGTVDSLH
J gene: TRBJ2-3; V gene: TRBV28; CDR3 protein: ASSLQRGGLHTQY
J gene: TRBJ2-3; V gene: TRBV2; CDR3 protein: ASLRDRVTDTQY
J gene: TRBJ2-7; V gene: TRBV19; CDR3 protein: ASSDVYYEQY
J gene: TRBJ2-5; V gene: TRBV14; CDR3 protein: ASSHRTGLYQETQY
J gene: TRBJ2-5; V gene: TRBV6-6; CDR3 protein: ASSYRSQGWETQY
J gene: TRBJ1-1; V gene: TRBV29-1; CDR3 protein: SVERTINTEAF
J gene: TRBJ2-2; V gene: TRBV15; CDR3 protein: ATSRQDANTGELF
J gene: TRBJ1-1; V gene: TRBV7-9; CDR3 protein: ASSPNTGGNTEAF
J gene: TRBJ2-3; V gene: TRBV2; CDR3 protein: ASIRDRGTDTQY
J gene: TRBJ1-1; V gene: TRBV7-2; CDR3 protein: ASSLEVSEAF
J gene: TRBJ1-2; V gene: TRBV3-1; CDR3 protein: ASSPLGGSGYGYT
J gene: TRBJ2-7; V gene: TRBV29-1; CDR3 protein: SVAGTGNYEQY
J gene: TRBJ1-5; V gene: TRBV29-1; CDR3 protein: SGLLDRPTMVDQPQH
J gene: TRBJ2-2; V gene: TRBV5-6; CDR3 protein: ASSLGFTGELF
J gene: TRBJ2-7; V gene: TRBV27; CDR3 protein: ASSLRGQGYEQY